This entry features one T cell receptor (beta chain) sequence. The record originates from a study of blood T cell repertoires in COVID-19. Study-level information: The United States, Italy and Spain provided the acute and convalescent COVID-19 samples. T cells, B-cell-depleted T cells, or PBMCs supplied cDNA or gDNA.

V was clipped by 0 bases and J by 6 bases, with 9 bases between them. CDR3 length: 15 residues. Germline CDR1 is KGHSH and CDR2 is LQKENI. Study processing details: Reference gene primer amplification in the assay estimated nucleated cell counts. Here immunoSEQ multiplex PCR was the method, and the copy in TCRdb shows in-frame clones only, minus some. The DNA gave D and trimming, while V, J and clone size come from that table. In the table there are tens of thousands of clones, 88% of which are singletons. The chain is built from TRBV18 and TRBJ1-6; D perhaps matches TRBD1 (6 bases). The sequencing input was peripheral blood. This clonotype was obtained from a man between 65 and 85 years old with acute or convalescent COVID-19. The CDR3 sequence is CASSPPPDSNSPLHF. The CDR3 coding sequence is TGTGCCAGCTCACCACCGCCGGACAGTAATTCACCCCTCCACTTT.